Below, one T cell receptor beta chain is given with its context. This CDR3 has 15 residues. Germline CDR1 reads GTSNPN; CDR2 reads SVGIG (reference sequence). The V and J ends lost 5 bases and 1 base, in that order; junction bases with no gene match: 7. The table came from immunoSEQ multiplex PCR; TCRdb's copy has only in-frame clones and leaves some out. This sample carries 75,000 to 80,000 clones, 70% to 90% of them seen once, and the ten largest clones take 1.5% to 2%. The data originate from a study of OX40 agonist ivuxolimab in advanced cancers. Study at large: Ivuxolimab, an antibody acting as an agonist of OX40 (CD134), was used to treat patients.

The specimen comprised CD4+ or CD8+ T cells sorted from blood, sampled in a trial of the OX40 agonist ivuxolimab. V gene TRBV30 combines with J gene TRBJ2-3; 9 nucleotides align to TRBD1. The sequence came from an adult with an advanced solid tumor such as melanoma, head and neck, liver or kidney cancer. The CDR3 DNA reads TGTGCCTGGGCGGCGTGGGACAGGGGCACAGATACGCAGTATTTT. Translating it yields CAWAAWDRGTDTQYF.